What follows is one TCR beta chain and its context. The sample originates from a study of blood T cell repertoires in COVID-19. Study-wide context: Acute and convalescent COVID-19 samples came from the United States, Italy and Spain. Sources were T cells, B-cell-depleted T cells, or PBMCs; the material itself was cDNA or gDNA.

How the authors handled the data: Reference gene primers were amplified, and this amplification served to estimate nucleated cell counts. The table came from immunoSEQ multiplex PCR; TCRdb's copy has only in-frame clones and leaves some out. V and J calls and clone size are those listed in that table; D and trimming were worked out from the DNA. The sample holds 200,000 to 250,000 clones, more than 75% seen once. The sequenced sample was peripheral blood. This clonotype was sampled from a human donor in a cohort sampled during active COVID-19.

CDR3 loop: CASSSRTVANTEAFF. Here the CDR3 DNA reads TGTGCCAGCAGCTCGCGGACAGTGGCGAACACTGAAGCTTTCTTT. V and J are TRBV5-5 and TRBJ1-1, with a weak D call TRBD1 (6 bases). CDR1 is SGHKS and CDR2 is YYEKEE in the germline V gene (reference sequence). The CDR3 spans 15 residues. The ends were cut back, 3 bases at V and 1 base at J, with 13 bases in the middle.